Below, 25 T cell receptor beta chains from the same sample are listed, as sequenced in a study of spatial heterogeneity in lung cancer. Notes on the study in general: Counts of expanded alpha and beta TCRs within tumors tracked the tumor nonsynonymous mutation count.

TCRdb independently ran MiXCR on the 5' RACE reads; one entry per CDR3 protein. Of about 2,800 distinct CDR3 sequences listed, less than 65% are singletons. Their antigen targets remain unknown. Time point of the sample: sample taken at primary tumor resection. Material: lung tumor tissue, obtained at surgery. These receptors all come from a male donor with early-stage non-small cell lung cancer.

In its sample, this clonotype ranks as medium-sized. This beta chain lies outside the target of a library built for alpha chains; its clone size means little. The rearrangement links TRBV28 to TRBJ2-5; 8 bases are shared with TRBD2. The CDR3 contains 14 residues. Germline V gene data show CDR1 as MDHEN and CDR2 as SYDVKM. Trimming at V came to 5 bases and at J to 4 bases, leaving 6 bases not matched to a gene. CDR3 sequence reads: CASSASLAGETQYF. CDR3 bases: TGTGCCAGCAGTGCTAGTCTAGCGGGAGAGACCCAGTACTTC.

Details on this clonotype: A library prepared for alpha chains yielded this beta chain as an off-target read; its size is of little meaning. The rearrangement joins TRBV28 to TRBJ2-6; 8 bases match TRBD1. This CDR3 spans 16 amino acids. The ends lost 1 base at V and 5 bases at J; junction bases unmatched: 4. Germline V gives CDR1 MDHEN, CDR2 SYDVKM. CDR3 DNA sequence: TGTGCCAGCAGTTTATCAGGGGGCGCCCGGGCCAACGTCCTGACTTTC. The encoded protein is CASSLSGGARANVLTF.

By proportion, this clonotype is medium-sized. This beta chain was picked up by a library intended for alpha chains and is off target, so its count carries little meaning. V is TRBV6-2 or TRBV6-3 and J is TRBJ2-5, with D unresolved. Looked up from germline, CDR1 is MNHEY and CDR2 is SVGEGT. The CDR3 sequence is 12 residues long. Trimming removed 5 bases from V and 2 bases from J, with 6 bases in between. The CDR3 DNA sequence: TGTGCCAGCAGTCCCGGACAAGAGACCCAGTACTTC. Residues: CASSPGQETQYF.

This clonotype qualifies as large. For a library built for alpha chains, this beta chain is a stray read; little rests on its size. The rearrangement joins TRBV4-1 to TRBJ1-5, with no clear D. Trimming stripped 1 base from V and 4 bases from J, with 5 bases between. This CDR3 is 13 amino acids long. Germline V gene lookup returns CDR1 MGHRA and CDR2 YSYEKL. The CDR3 loop is CASSQGPNQPQHF. CDR3 DNA sequence: TGCGCCAGCAGCCAAGGTCCAAATCAGCCCCAGCATTTT.

As regards this clonotype: This beta chain came through as a stray read in a library set up for alpha chains, and its size says little. The V call is TRBV9, the J call TRBJ2-3, with 10 bases identical to TRBD2. Germline CDR1 and CDR2: SGDLS and YYNGEE. Germline trimming cut 0 bases from V and 6 bases from J; bases unmatched to any gene: 7. CDR3 length: 16 amino acids. The CDR3 region has the DNA TGTGCCAGCAGCGTAGCTCCTACTAGCGGGGTGGATACGCAGTATTTT. Protein: CASSVAPTSGVDTQYF.

This clonotype was observed a single time. This beta chain lies outside the target of a library built for alpha chains; its clone size means little. The chain combines TRBV18 with TRBJ1-5; D might be TRBD1 (5 bases). The CDR3 spans 17 residues. CDR1 is KGHSH, CDR2 LQKENI, per germline. Trimming took 4 bases from V and 0 from J, leaving 16 bases between them. The CDR3 region is CASSLETGRISNQPQHF. The CDR3 coding sequence is TGTGCCAGCTCACTAGAAACGGGACGGATTAGCAATCAGCCCCAGCATTTT. Based on the CDR3 plus reference TRBV18 and TRBJ1-5, the full variable domain is NAGVMQNPRHLVRRRGQEARLRCSPMKGHSHVYWYRQLPEEGLKFMVYLQKENIIDESGMPKERFSAEFPKEGPSILRIQQVVRGDSAAYFCASSLETGRISNQPQHFGDGTRLSIL.

Turning to this clonotype: This beta chain turned up in a library designed for alpha chains; as an off-target read, its abundance says little. V is TRBV29-1 and J is TRBJ2-1, with D possibly matching TRBD2 (5 bases). Trimming removed 2 bases at V and 0 bases at J, with 8 bases between. This CDR3 spans 14 amino acids. Per germline, CDR1 SQVTM and CDR2 ANQGSEA. The CDR3 reads CSVERGPSYNEQFF. The CDR3 DNA follows: TGCAGCGTTGAACGAGGGCCCTCCTACAATGAGCAGTTCTTC.

A remark on this clonotype: A library prepared for alpha chains yielded this beta chain as an off-target read; its size is of little meaning. The chain links TRBV29-1 to TRBJ2-3; 9 bases line up with TRBD2. The CDR3 runs 15 residues. The V and J ends lost 4 bases and 5 bases, in that order; junction bases with no gene match: 10. CDR1 is SQVTM, CDR2 ANQGSEA, per germline. The CDR3 sequence is CSVVGSGGTQDTQYF. CDR3 DNA: TGCAGCGTTGTTGGGAGCGGGGGGACGCAAGATACGCAGTATTTT.

Within the sample, this clonotype is large (0.1 to 1%). This beta chain is an off-target read within a library intended for alpha chains, so its frequency means little. The rearrangement uses TRBV12-3 or TRBV12-4 and TRBJ2-7; perhaps TRBD1 as D (7 bases). Trimming shortened V by 3 bases and J by 2 bases, and 17 bases separated the two germline ends. The CDR3 runs to 16 residues. The CDR3 protein is CASSFWRDSPTYEQYF. In nucleotides, the CDR3 is TGTGCCAGCAGTTTTTGGCGGGACAGCCCTACCTACGAGCAGTACTTC.

This clonotype came up a few times. The size of this beta chain means little, since it is a stray read in a library made for alpha chains. For the CDR3, the DNA is TGCGCCAGCAGCTTGGACAGAAACACTGAAGCTTTCTTT. The encoded protein is CASSLDRNTEAFF. The rearrangement links TRBV5-1 to TRBJ1-1; D remains ambiguous. The CDR3 is 13 amino acids. CDR1 and CDR2 from the germline V gene are SGHRS and YFSETQ. V dropped 0 bases and J dropped 2 bases, with 5 bases sitting between them.

A note on this clonotype: As an off-target read in a library built for alpha chains, this beta chain has a frequency of little significance. J is TRBJ2-7 and V is TRBV18; 12 bases are a match to TRBD2. Germline values: CDR1 KGHSH, CDR2 LQKENI. The CDR3 runs 15 residues. The ends lost 5 bases at V and 1 base at J; junction bases unmatched: 3. This CDR3 is CASSSGLAGSYEQYF. Here the CDR3 DNA reads TGTGCCAGCTCATCCGGACTAGCGGGATCCTACGAGCAGTACTTC.

On this clonotype: With the library built for alpha chains, this beta chain is off target and its frequency is not meaningful. This chain joins TRBV20-1 and TRBJ1-1; perhaps TRBD1 as D (5 bases). Germline V lookup: CDR1 DFQATT, CDR2 SNEGSKA (reference sequence). Trimming removed 5 bases at V and 0 bases at J, with 13 bases between. The CDR3 loop spans 14 amino acids. Here the CDR3 DNA reads TGCAGTGCTTGGGACTCGCCTCTGAACACTGAAGCTTTCTTT. This gives the protein CSAWDSPLNTEAFF.

This clonotype is medium-sized by share. A library made for alpha chains picked up this beta chain off target, so its size means little. V is TRBV30 and J is TRBJ1-6; D unresolved. The ends were cut back, 3 bases at V and 11 bases at J, with 17 bases in the middle. This CDR3 has 14 residues. Germline V gene sequence: CDR1 GTSNPN, CDR2 SVGIG (reference sequence). In nucleotides, the CDR3 is TGTGCCTGGAGGGAAGGGCCGCCGGCTGCACCCCTCCACTTT. Residues: CAWREGPPAAPLHF.

On this clonotype: In a library made to pick up alpha chains, this beta chain is a stray read with a size that means little. J is TRBJ1-2 and V is TRBV28; D is undetermined. Germline V lookup: CDR1 MDHEN, CDR2 SYDVKM. The CDR3 length is 14 residues. Between the trimmed V and J ends, which lost 5 bases and 4 bases, there was a span of 14 bases. The CDR3 reads CASSQSYGVYGYTF. CDR3 coding DNA: TGTGCCAGCAGTCAGAGCTACGGGGTCTATGGCTACACCTTC.

Comment on this clonotype: This beta chain is a stray read from a library made for alpha chains; its abundance is not meaningful. This chain connects TRBV20-1 to TRBJ2-3; D unresolved. Germline CDR1 and CDR2: DFQATT and SNEGSKA (reference sequence). Between the trimmed V and J ends, which lost 5 bases and 10 bases, there was a span of 19 bases. The CDR3 loop spans 13 amino acids. The CDR3, as DNA: TGCAGTGCTTGGAAAGACGCAGGATATCCGCAGTATTTT. It is translated as CSAWKDAGYPQYF.

To note about this clonotype: This beta chain is a stray read from a library made for alpha chains; its abundance is not meaningful. The chain couples TRBV27 to TRBJ1-5, with D tentatively TRBD1 (6 bases). The CDR3 length is 16 residues. Germline CDR1 reads MNHEY; CDR2 reads SMNVEV (reference sequence). Trimming took off 0 bases at V and 5 bases at J, with 14 bases between the two ends. Here the CDR3 reads CASSLSRGASDQPQHF. The DNA for the CDR3 is TGTGCCAGCAGTTTATCGAGGGGGGCATCCGATCAGCCCCAGCATTTT.

By share, this clonotype counts as medium-sized (0.01 to 0.1%). This beta chain is an off-target read within a library intended for alpha chains, so its frequency means little. The chain recombines TRBV24-1 with TRBJ1-1; D remains unclear. Trimming left V 0 bases short and J 0 bases short, with 4 bases between. The CDR3 sequence is 14 residues long. The germline V gene has CDR1 KGHDR and CDR2 SFDVKD. CDR3 DNA sequence: TGTGCCACCAGTGATTTGCGGCTGAACACTGAAGCTTTCTTT. This codes for CATSDLRLNTEAFF.

Notes on this clonotype: This beta chain is an off-target read within a library intended for alpha chains, so its frequency means little. The chain has TRBV10-3 and TRBJ1-3, with 8 nucleotides matching TRBD1. This CDR3 spans 14 amino acids. Germline CDR1 reads ENHRY; CDR2 reads SYGVKD. V shed 11 bases and J 3 bases; nucleotides not matched to a gene: 9. This CDR3 is CAAAGQVLGNTIYF. As DNA, the CDR3 is TGTGCCGCCGCGGGACAGGTACTTGGAAACACCATATATTTT.

By sample share, this clonotype is medium-sized. This beta chain is an unintended read in a library built for alpha chains; its size means little. V usage is TRBV10-3 and J usage is TRBJ2-3; D might be TRBD1 or TRBD2, each matching 5 bases. The CDR3 totals 14 residues. Germline CDR1 ENHRY, CDR2 SYGVKD. Trimming took off 6 bases at V and 5 bases at J, with 15 bases between the two ends. The DNA for the CDR3 is TGTGCCATCAGGAAGGACGGGGCGCAAGATACGCAGTATTTT. Amino acids: CAIRKDGAQDTQYF.

About this clonotype itself: This beta chain is an unintended read in a library built for alpha chains; its size means little. The J gene is TRBJ2-2, the V gene TRBV7-3; no clear D gene. The germline V gene encodes CDR1 SGHTA and CDR2 FQGTGA. This CDR3 is 14 amino acids long. Between the trimmed V and J ends, which lost 0 bases and 1 base, there was a span of 3 bases. Written as DNA, the CDR3 is TGTGCCAGCAGCTTAACGGGGAACACCGGGGAGCTGTTTTTT. Residues: CASSLTGNTGELFF.

On this clonotype: The size of this beta chain means little, since it is a stray read in a library made for alpha chains. The V and J genes are TRBV29-1 and TRBJ2-7; 7 nucleotides line up with TRBD1. Germline-derived CDR1 and CDR2 are SQVTM and ANQGSEA. The CDR3 has 12 residues. V lost 7 bases, J lost 5 bases, and 8 bases stayed unmatched. CDR3 sequence reads: CSAGQDNNEQYF. The CDR3 nucleotides are TGCAGCGCCGGACAGGACAATAACGAGCAGTACTTC.

This clonotype was seen a handful of times. Found in a library prepared for alpha chains, this beta chain is an off-target read, and its abundance has little meaning. This chain links TRBV7-3 with TRBJ2-3; D may correspond to TRBD1 or TRBD2 (6 bases each). Trimming left V 5 bases short and J 6 bases short, with 18 bases between. The V gene's germline CDR1 is SGHTA and CDR2 FQGTGA. The CDR3 covers 15 residues. The CDR3 bases are TGTGCCAGCAGCCCCTTAAACCTAGGGGGGGATACGCAGTATTTT. This translates into CASSPLNLGGDTQYF. Full variable domain (outside the CDR3, taken from reference TRBV7-3 and TRBJ2-3): GAGVSQTPSNKVTEKGKYVELRCDPISGHTALYWYRQSLGQGPEFLIYFQGTGAADDSGLPNDRFFAVRPEGSVSTLKIQRTERGDSAVYLCASSPLNLGGDTQYFGPGTRLTVL.

With regard to this clonotype: This beta chain was picked up by a library intended for alpha chains and is off target, so its count carries little meaning. This chain uses TRBV4-2 with TRBJ1-2; possible D gene TRBD1, 6 bases. CDR1 LGHNA and CDR2 YNFKEQ come from the germline V gene. V was shortened by 0 bases and J by 0 bases, with 8 bases between the two germline ends. The CDR3 covers 15 residues. CDR3: CASSQEGGPNYGYTF. The CDR3 nucleotides read TGTGCCAGCAGCCAAGAAGGGGGTCCTAACTATGGCTACACCTTC.

Many counts were recorded for this clonotype. This beta chain came through as a stray read in a library set up for alpha chains, and its size says little. The V call is TRBV28, the J call TRBJ2-2, with unresolved D. The CDR3 length is 15 residues. Germline CDR1 reads MDHEN; CDR2 reads SYDVKM. The germline V and J ends were trimmed by 6 bases and 5 bases, with 16 bases remaining between them. In nucleotides, the CDR3 is TGTGCCAGCAGGCACCCCTCCCTTGGTACCGGGGAGCTGTTTTTT. Its protein is CASRHPSLGTGELFF.

Concerning this clonotype itself: Within a library made for alpha chains, this beta chain is off target, and its count is uninformative. The chain couples TRBV20-1 to TRBJ1-5; unclear D gene. The CDR3 has 15 residues. Per the germline V gene, CDR1 is DFQATT and CDR2 is SNEGSKA (reference sequence). Deletions cut 0 bases from V and 3 bases from J, with 12 bases between. The CDR3 spells CSARDTASHNQPQHF. The CDR3, as DNA: TGCAGTGCTAGAGATACGGCGAGTCACAATCAGCCCCAGCATTTT.